Below, one T cell receptor beta chain is given with its context. This clone showed up just a few times. Its antigen has not been determined. No base quality values were provided; no much bigger clone lies one nucleotide off. The library was produced with the immunoSEQ multiplex PCR assay. TCRdb's version of the immuneACCESS table is confined to in-frame rearrangements and falls short of the full clone set. An unresolved V gene accounts for under half of the shortfall where checked; the remainder is of unknown origin. The sample yields about 56,000 clones; roughly 95% were counted once. The top ten constitute 3.5% to 4.5% of the sample. The data were obtained in a study of technical replicates of blood from a handful of donors (dated by TCRdb to the late 2010s). Spanning cysteine to phenylalanine, the CDR3 consists of 16 amino acids. The read is trimmed to its CDR3 DNA, 48 bases read in frame from base 1.

The V gene is TRBV21-1 and the J gene is TRBJ1-1. TRBV21-1 is recorded as a pseudogene. The sequenced sample consisted of PBMCs. The source is a human donor in good health. Some clones in this sample may be carry-over from other donors' samples. The CDR3 amino acid sequence is: CASSKDGGNGDTEAFF. DNA sequence: TGTGCCAGCAGCAAAGACGGCGGGAACGGGGACACTGAAGCTTTCTTT.